This T cell receptor (beta chain) was profiled in a study of blood T cell repertoires in COVID-19. The germline CDR1 and CDR2 sequences are MDHEN and SYDVKM. V was cut by 5 bases and J by 0 bases, with 10 bases left in between. The CDR3 runs 14 residues. The table came from immunoSEQ multiplex PCR; TCRdb's copy has only in-frame clones and leaves some out. Seen here are 75,000 to 95,000 clones, roughly four fifths observed once, and the top ten hold roughly 6.3%. The material sequenced was peripheral blood. The V call is TRBV28, the J call TRBJ1-1; weak D call: TRBD1 (5 bases). This TCR derives from a man aged 55 to 69 with acute or convalescent COVID-19. The CDR3 nucleotides are TGTGCCAGCAGTCCGGGACTTATGAACACTGAAGCTTTCTTT. It codes for CASSPGLMNTEAFF.